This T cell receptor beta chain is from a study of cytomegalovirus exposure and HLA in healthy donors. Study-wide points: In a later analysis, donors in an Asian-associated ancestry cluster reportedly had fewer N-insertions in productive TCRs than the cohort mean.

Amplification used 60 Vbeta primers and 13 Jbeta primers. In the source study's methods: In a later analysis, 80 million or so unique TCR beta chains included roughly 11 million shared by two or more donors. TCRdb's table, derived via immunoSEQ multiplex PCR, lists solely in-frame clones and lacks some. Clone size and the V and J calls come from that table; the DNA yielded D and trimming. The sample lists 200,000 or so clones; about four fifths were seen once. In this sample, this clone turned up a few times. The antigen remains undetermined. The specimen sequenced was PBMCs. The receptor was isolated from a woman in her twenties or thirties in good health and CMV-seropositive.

CDR3 protein: CASSQFSGRVNEQFF. The CDR3 DNA sequence: TGTGCCAGCAGCCAATTTAGCGGGAGGGTAAATGAGCAGTTCTTC. The chain links TRBV14 to TRBJ2-1; 11 bases map to TRBD2. Trimming at V came to 2 bases and at J to 7 bases, leaving 4 bases not matched to a gene. Germline V CDR1 and CDR2: SGHDN, FVKESK. This CDR3 is built from 15 residues.